These 7 T cell receptor beta chains were sequenced from one sample in a study of shared T cell receptors in the human thymus. The table came from immunoSEQ multiplex PCR; TCRdb's copy has only in-frame clones and leaves some out. Here the sample spans some 660,000 clones, around 87% being singletons. These records were also assigned to another study, of human thymus T cells.

Sequenced input: thymocytes. The receptors derive from a boy under two years old with a congenital heart defect.

The chain carries TRBV11-1 and TRBJ1-2; TRBD1 matches at 7 bases. This CDR3 spans 15 amino acids. Germline values: CDR1 SGHAT, CDR2 FQDESV (reference sequence). The V and J ends lost 5 bases and 4 bases, in that order; junction bases with no gene match: 10. The DNA of the CDR3 is TGTGCCAGCAGCAAGAGGGCAGGGGGTAGCTATGGCTACACCTTC. Its translation is CASSKRAGGSYGYTF.

The V gene is TRBV14, the J gene TRBJ1-1; 9 nucleotides agree with TRBD1. The ends lost 1 base at V and 0 bases at J; junction bases unmatched: 3. The length of the CDR3 is 16 residues. Germline V gene lookup returns CDR1 SGHDN and CDR2 FVKESK. The CDR3 DNA sequence: TGTGCCAGCAGCCAAGGGAGGGACAGGGTGAACACTGAAGCTTTCTTT. Its translation: CASSQGRDRVNTEAFF.

This clone was seen once. The genes are TRBV7-6 and TRBJ1-2; D is undetermined. CDR1 is SGHVS and CDR2 is FNYEAQ in the germline V gene. V was shortened by 1 base and J by 2 bases, with 11 bases between the two germline ends. The CDR3 has 15 residues. The CDR3 region has the DNA TGTGCCAGCAGCTTAGGGCGGGGTTCCAACTATGGCTACACCTTC. Protein: CASSLGRGSNYGYTF.

The genes are TRBV27 and TRBJ2-7, with unresolved D. In germline, CDR1 is MNHEY, CDR2 SMNVEV (reference sequence). This CDR3 has 15 amino acids. Trimming cost V 5 bases and J 0 bases, with 14 bases left between them. This CDR3 reads CASSMYSPFSYEQYF. CDR3 DNA sequence: TGTGCCAGCAGTATGTATAGCCCCTTCTCCTACGAGCAGTACTTC.

The chain combines TRBV11-2 with TRBJ2-7; perhaps TRBD1 as D (6 bases). Trimming shortened V by 6 bases and J by 0 bases, and 15 bases separated the two germline ends. CDR1 is SGHAT and CDR2 is FQNNGV in the germline V gene. This CDR3 is 15 amino acids long. CDR3 sequence: CASRSGASSSYEQYF. DNA of the CDR3: TGTGCCAGCAGGTCAGGGGCTAGCAGCTCCTACGAGCAGTACTTC. The entire variable domain, with the rest obtained from reference TRBV11-2 and TRBJ2-7, is as follows: EAGVAQSPRYKIIEKRQSVAFWCNPISGHATLYWYQQILGQGPKLLIQFQNNGVVDDSQLPKDRFSAERLKGVDSTLKIQPAKLEDSAVYLCASRSGASSSYEQYFGPGTRLTVT.

The chain is built from TRBV5-4 and TRBJ2-1; 10 nucleotides match TRBD2. The V and J ends lost 4 bases and 7 bases, in that order; junction bases with no gene match: 5. Per the germline V gene, CDR1 is SGHNT and CDR2 is YYREEE (reference sequence). This CDR3 comprises 14 residues. The CDR3 loop reads CASSRGLAVNEQFF. The CDR3 DNA reads TGTGCCAGCAGCCGTGGACTAGCGGTTAATGAGCAGTTCTTC. Using reference TRBV5-4 and TRBJ2-1 for the parts outside the CDR3, the full variable domain is ETGVTQSPTHLIKTRGQQVTLRCSSQSGHNTVSWYQQALGQGPQFIFQYYREEENGRGNFPPRFSGLQFPNYSSELNVNALELDDSALYLCASSRGLAVNEQFFGPGTRLTVL.

In this sample, this clone turned up a few times. This chain links TRBV27 with TRBJ1-3; D remains unclear. Germline V gene sequence: CDR1 MNHEY, CDR2 SMNVEV (reference sequence). V gave up 8 bases and J gave up 0 bases, with 11 bases separating them. The CDR3 contains 14 residues. CDR3 sequence (DNA): TGTGCCAGCGCGTCCCTCAACTCTGGAAACACCATATATTTT. Its protein is CASASLNSGNTIYF.